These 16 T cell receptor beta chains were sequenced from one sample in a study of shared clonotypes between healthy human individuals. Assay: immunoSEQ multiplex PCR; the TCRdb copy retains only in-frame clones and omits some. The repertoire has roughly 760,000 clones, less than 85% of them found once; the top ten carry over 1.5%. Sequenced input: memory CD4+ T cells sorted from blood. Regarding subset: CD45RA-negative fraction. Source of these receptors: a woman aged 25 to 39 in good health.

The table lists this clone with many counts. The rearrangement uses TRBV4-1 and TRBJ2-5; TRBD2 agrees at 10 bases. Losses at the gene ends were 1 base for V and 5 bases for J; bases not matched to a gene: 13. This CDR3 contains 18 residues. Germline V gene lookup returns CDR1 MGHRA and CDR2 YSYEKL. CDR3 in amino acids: CASSQAVASGSIGETQYF. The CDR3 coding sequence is TGCGCCAGCAGCCAAGCGGTGGCTAGCGGGAGTATTGGGGAGACCCAGTACTTC.

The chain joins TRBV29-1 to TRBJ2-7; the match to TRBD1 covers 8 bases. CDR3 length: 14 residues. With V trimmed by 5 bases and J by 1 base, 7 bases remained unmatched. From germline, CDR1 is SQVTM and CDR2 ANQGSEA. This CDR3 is CSVSTGAVSYEQYF. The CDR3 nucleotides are TGCAGCGTTTCGACAGGGGCCGTTTCCTACGAGCAGTACTTC.

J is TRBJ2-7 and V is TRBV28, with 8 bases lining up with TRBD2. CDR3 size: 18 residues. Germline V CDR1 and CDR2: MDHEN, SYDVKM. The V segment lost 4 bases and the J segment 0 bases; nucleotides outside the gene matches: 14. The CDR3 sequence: CASSSWTSRTLSSYEQYF. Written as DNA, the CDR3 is TGTGCCAGCAGTTCATGGACTAGCAGGACCCTCTCCTCCTACGAGCAGTACTTC.

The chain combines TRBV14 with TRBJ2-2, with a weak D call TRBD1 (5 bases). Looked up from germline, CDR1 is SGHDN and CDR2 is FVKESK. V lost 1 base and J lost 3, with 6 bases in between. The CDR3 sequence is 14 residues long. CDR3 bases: TGTGCCAGCAGCCAAGGGGGCTACACCGGGGAGCTGTTTTTT. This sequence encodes CASSQGGYTGELFF.

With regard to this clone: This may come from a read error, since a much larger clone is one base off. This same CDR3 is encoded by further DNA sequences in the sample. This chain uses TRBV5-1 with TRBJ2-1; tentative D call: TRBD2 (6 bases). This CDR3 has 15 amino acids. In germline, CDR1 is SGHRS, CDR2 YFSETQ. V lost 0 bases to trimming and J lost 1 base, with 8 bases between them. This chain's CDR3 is CASSLDSGSYNEQFF. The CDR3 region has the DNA TGCGCCAGCAGCTTGGATAGCGGATCCTACAATGAGCAGTTCTTC.

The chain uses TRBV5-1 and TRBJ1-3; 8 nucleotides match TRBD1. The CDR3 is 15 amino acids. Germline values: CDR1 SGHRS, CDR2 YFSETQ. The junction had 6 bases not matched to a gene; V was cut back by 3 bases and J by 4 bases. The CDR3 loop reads CASSSQGASGNTIYF. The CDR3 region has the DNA TGCGCCAGCAGCTCCCAGGGGGCTTCCGGAAACACCATATATTTT.

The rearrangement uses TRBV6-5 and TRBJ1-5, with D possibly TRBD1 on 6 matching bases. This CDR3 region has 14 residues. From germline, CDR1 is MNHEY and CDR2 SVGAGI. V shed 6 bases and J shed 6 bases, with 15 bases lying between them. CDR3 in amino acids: CASRLSQGGQPQHF. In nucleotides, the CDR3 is TGTGCCAGCAGACTTTCACAGGGAGGTCAGCCCCAGCATTTT.

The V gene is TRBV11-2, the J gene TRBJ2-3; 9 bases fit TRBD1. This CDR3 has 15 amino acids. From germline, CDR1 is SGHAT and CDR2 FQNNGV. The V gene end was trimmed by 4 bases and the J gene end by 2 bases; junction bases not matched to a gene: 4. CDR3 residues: CASSSRQGVTDTQYF. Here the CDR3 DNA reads TGTGCCAGCAGCTCACGACAGGGGGTCACAGATACGCAGTATTTT.

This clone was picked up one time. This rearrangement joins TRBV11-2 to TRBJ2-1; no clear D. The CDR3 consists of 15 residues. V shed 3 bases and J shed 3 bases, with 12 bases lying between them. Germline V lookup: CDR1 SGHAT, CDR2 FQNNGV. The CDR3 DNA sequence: TGTGCCAGCAGCTTGGAAGCAAGTCACTACAATGAGCAGTTCTTC. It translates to CASSLEASHYNEQFF. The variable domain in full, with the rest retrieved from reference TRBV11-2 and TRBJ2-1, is EAGVAQSPRYKIIEKRQSVAFWCNPISGHATLYWYQQILGQGPKLLIQFQNNGVVDDSQLPKDRFSAERLKGVDSTLKIQPAKLEDSAVYLCASSLEASHYNEQFFGPGTRLTVL.

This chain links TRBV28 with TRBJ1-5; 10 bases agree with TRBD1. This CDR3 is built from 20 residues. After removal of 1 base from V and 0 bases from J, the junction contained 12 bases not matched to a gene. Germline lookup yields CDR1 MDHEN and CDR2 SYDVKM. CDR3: CASSLFRTGGNIYSNQPQHF. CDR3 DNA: TGTGCCAGCAGTTTATTTCGGACAGGGGGTAACATTTATAGCAATCAGCCCCAGCATTTT.

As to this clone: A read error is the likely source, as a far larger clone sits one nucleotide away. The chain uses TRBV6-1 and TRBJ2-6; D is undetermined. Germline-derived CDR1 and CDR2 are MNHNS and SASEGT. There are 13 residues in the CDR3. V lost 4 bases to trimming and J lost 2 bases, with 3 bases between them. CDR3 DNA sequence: TGTGCCAGCAGTGTGACTGGGGCCAACGTCCTGACTTTC. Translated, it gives CASSVTGANVLTF.

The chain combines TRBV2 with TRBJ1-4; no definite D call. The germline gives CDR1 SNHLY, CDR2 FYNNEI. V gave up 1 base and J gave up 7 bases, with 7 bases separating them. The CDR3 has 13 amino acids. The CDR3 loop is CASSEVAGEKLFF. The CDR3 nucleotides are TGTGCCAGCAGTGAAGTCGCGGGTGAAAAACTGTTTTTT.

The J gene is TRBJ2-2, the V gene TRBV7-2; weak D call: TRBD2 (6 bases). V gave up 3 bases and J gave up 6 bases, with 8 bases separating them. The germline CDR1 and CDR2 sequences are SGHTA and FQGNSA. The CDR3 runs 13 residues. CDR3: CASSFGGPGELFF. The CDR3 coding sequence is TGTGCCAGCAGCTTTGGAGGGCCCGGGGAGCTGTTTTTT.

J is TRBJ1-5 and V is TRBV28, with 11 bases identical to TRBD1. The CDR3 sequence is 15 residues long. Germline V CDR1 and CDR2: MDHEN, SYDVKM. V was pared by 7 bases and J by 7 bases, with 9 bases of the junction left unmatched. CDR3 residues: CASTDIGTGGQPQHF. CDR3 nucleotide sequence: TGTGCCAGCACCGATATCGGGACAGGGGGGCAGCCCCAGCATTTT.

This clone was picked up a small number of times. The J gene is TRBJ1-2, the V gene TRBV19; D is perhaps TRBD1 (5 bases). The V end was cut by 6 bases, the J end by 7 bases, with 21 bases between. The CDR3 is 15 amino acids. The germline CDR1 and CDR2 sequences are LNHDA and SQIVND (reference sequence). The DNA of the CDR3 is TGTGCCAGTAGCCCCGTGGGGCAGGCCCTTGGTGGCTACACCTTC. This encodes CASSPVGQALGGYTF.

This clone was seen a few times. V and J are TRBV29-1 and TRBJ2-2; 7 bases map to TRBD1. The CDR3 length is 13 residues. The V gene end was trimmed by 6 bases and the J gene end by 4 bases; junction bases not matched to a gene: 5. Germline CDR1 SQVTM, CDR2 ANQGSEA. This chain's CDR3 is CSVRQGGTGELFF. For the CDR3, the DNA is TGCAGCGTGAGACAGGGCGGCACCGGGGAGCTGTTTTTT.